This TCR beta chain appears in the sequencing data of a study of T-cell memory formation after mild COVID-19. TCRdb recomputed calls from the 5' RACE reads with MiXCR, one row per CDR3 protein. The top ten hold approximately 25% of the sample, which has 250,000 to 300,000 distinct CDR3 sequences, roughly 15% seen once. Between the trimmed V and J ends, which lost 1 base and 2 bases, there was a span of 6 bases. CDR3 length equals 14 residues. Germline assignment: CDR1 MDHEN and CDR2 SYDVKM. Study-wide results and caveats: Clones shrinking between day 15 and 85 showed a balanced CD4/CD8 split, and those that grew later tilted toward CD4+.

Details on this clonotype: The target antigen is unknown.

Specimen: PBMCs or a T cell subset sorted from them (not recorded which). The receptor was derived from a man aged 18 to 29 who had mild COVID-19 (a few samples of this study predate the infection). Cell type and time point are not known. The J gene is TRBJ1-3, the V gene TRBV28; D is undetermined. The CDR3 is CASSLSGPGNTIYF. The CDR3 DNA is TGTGCCAGCAGTTTATCAGGACCTGGAAACACCATATATTTT.